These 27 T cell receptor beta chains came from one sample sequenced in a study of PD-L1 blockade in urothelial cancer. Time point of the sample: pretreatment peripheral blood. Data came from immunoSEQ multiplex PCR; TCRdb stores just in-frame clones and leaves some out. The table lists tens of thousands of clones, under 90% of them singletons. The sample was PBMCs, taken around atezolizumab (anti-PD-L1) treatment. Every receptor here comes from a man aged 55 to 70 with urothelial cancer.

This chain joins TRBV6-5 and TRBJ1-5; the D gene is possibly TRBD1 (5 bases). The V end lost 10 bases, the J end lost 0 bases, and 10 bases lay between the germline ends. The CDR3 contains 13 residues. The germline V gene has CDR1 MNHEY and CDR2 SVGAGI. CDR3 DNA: TGTGCCAAACCAGGGATTAGCAATCAGCCCCAGCATTTT. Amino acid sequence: CAKPGISNQPQHF.

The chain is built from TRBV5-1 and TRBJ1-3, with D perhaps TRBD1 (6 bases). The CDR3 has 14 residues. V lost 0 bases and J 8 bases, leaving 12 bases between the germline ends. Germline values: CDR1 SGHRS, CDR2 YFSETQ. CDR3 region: CASSLEQGRDTIYF. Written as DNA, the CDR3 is TGCGCCAGCAGCTTGGAACAGGGAAGGGACACCATATATTTT.

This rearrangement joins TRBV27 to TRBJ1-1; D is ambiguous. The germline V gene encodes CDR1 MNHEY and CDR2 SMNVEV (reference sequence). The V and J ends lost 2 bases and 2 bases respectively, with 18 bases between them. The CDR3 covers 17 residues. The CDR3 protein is CASSLGYRTSKNTEAFF. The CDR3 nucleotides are TGTGCCAGCAGTTTAGGGTACAGAACTTCTAAAAACACTGAAGCTTTCTTT.

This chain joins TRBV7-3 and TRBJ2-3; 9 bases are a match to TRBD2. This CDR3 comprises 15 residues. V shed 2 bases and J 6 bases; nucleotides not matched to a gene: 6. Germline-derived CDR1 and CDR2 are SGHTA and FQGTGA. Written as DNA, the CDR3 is TGTGCCAGCAGCTTAGTAGCGGGGGACCGGGATACGCAGTATTTT. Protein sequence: CASSLVAGDRDTQYF.

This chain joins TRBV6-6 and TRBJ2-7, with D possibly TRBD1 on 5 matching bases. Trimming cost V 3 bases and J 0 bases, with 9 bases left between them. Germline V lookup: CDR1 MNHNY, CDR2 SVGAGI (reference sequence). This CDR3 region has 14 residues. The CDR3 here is CASSYTGNSYEQYF. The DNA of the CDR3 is TGTGCCAGCAGTTATACAGGTAACTCCTACGAGCAGTACTTC.

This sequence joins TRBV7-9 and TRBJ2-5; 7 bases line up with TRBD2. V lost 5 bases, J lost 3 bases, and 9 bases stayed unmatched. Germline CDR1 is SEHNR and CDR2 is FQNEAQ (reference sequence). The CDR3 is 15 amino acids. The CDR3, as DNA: TGTGCCAGCAGCCTTAGGGGAGGGAACGAAGAGACCCAGTACTTC. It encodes CASSLRGGNEETQYF.

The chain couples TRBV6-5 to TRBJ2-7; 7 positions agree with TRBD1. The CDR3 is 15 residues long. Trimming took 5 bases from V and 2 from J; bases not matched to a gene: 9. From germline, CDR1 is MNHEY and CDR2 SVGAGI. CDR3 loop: CASSPPGTATYEQYF. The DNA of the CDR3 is TGTGCCAGCAGTCCCCCCGGGACAGCAACCTACGAGCAGTACTTC.

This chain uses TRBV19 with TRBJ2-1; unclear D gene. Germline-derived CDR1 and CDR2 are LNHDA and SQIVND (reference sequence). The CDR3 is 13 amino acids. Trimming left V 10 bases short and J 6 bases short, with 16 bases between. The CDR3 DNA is TGTGCCACTGGGCCCTATTCATCCAATGAGCAGTTCTTC. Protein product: CATGPYSSNEQFF.

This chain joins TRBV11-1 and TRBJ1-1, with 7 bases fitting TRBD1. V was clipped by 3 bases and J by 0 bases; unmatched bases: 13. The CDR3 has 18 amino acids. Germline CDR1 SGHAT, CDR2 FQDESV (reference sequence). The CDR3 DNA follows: TGTGCCAGCAGCTTTAAGACAGGGAGGAGGTCCATGAACACTGAAGCTTTCTTT. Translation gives CASSFKTGRRSMNTEAFF.

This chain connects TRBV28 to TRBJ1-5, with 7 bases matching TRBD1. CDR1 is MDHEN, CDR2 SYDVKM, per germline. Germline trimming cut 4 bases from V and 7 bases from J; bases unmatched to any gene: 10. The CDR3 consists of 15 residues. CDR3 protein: CASSYGTAFRQPQHF. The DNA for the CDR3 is TGTGCCAGCAGTTACGGGACAGCCTTCAGACAGCCCCAGCATTTT. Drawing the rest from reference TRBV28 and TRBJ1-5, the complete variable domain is DVKVTQSSRYLVKRTGEKVFLECVQDMDHENMFWYRQDPGLGLRLIYFSYDVKMKEKGDIPEGYSVSREKKERFSLILESASTNQTSMYLCASSYGTAFRQPQHFGDGTRLSIL.

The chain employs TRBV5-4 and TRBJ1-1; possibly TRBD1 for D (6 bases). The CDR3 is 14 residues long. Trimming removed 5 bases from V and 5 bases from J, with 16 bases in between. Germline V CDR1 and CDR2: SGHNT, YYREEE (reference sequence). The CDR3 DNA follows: TGTGCCAGCAGGGAGAGGGGGGGTGGTACTGAAGCTTTCTTT. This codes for CASRERGGGTEAFF.

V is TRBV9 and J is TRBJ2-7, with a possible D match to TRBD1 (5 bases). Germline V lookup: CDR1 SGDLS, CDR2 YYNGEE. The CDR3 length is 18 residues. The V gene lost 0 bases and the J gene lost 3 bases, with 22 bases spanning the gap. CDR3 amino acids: CASSVGPSGALTFYEQYF. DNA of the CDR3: TGTGCCAGCAGCGTAGGTCCCTCTGGGGCGCTCACTTTCTACGAGCAGTACTTC.

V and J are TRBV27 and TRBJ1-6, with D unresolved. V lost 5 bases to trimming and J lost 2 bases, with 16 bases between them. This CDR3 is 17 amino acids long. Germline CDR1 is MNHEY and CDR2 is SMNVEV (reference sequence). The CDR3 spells CASSTRERGTYNSPLHF. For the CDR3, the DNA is TGTGCCAGCAGTACACGGGAGAGAGGGACCTATAATTCACCCCTCCACTTT.

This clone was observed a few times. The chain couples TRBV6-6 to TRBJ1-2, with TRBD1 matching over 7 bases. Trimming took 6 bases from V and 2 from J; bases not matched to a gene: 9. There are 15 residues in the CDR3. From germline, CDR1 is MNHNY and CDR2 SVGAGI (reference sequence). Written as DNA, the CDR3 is TGTGCCAGCAGCATATCGACAGGGCGGAACTATGGCTACACCTTC. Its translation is CASSISTGRNYGYTF.

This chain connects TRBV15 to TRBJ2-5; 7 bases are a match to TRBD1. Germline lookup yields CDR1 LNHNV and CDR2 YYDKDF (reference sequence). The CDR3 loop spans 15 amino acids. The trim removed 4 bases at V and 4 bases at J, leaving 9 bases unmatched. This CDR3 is CATSTTQGSGETQYF. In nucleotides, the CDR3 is TGTGCCACCAGCACCACACAGGGGAGCGGAGAGACCCAGTACTTC.

DNA of the CDR3: TGTGCCAGCAGCCAAGGAGCGGGAGGACAACCCAATGAGCAGTTCTTC. Translating gives CASSQGAGGQPNEQFF. The chain employs TRBV4-2 and TRBJ2-1, with TRBD2 matching over 9 bases. CDR1 and CDR2 (germline): LGHNA, YNFKEQ. V shed 1 base and J 6 bases; nucleotides not matched to a gene: 7. This CDR3 is built from 16 residues.

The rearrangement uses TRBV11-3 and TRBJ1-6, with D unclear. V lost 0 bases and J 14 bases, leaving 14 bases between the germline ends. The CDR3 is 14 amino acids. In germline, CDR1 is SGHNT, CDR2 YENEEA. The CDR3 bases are TGTGCCAGCAGCTTAGATGGGCCGCCCAAGGCCCTCCACTTT. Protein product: CASSLDGPPKALHF.

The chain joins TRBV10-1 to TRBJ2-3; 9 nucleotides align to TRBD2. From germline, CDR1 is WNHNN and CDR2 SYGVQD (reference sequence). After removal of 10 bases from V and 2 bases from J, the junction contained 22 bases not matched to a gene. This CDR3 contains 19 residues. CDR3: CAILVWMGLAIYYTDTQYF. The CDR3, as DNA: TGCGCCATCCTGGTGTGGATGGGACTAGCAATTTACTACACAGATACGCAGTATTTT.

For the CDR3, the DNA is TGTGCCAGCAGCTTGTCCAGCTCCTATAATTCACCCCTCCACTTT. It specifies CASSLSSSYNSPLHF. V and J are TRBV5-4 and TRBJ1-6, with unresolved D. The germline gives CDR1 SGHNT, CDR2 YYREEE (reference sequence). The CDR3 covers 15 residues. V lost 1 base and J lost 0, with 5 bases in between.

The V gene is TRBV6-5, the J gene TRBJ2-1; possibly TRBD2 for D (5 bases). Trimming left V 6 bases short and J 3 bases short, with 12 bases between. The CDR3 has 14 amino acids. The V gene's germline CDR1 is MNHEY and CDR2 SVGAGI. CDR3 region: CASRGAADYNEQFF. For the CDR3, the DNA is TGTGCCAGCAGAGGAGCGGCGGACTACAATGAGCAGTTCTTC.

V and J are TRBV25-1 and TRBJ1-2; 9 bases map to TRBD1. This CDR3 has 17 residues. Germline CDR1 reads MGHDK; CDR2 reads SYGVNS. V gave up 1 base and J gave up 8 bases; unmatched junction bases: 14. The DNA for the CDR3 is TGTGCCAGCAGTGAATCGGACAGGGGTGTTTGGGCGGAGGGCTACACCTTC. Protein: CASSESDRGVWAEGYTF.

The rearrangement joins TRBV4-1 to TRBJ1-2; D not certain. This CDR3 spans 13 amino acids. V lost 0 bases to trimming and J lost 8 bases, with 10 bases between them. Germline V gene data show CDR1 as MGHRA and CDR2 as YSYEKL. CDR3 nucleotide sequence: TGCGCCAGCAGCCAAGAAGGGAGATGGGGCTACACCTTC. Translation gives CASSQEGRWGYTF.

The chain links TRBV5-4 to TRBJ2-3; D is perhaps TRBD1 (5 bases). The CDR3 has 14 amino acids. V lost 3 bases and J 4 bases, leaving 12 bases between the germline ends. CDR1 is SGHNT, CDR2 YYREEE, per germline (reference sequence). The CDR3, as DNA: TGTGCCAGCAGCTCACAGGTTGTATCAGATACGCAGTATTTT. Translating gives CASSSQVVSDTQYF.

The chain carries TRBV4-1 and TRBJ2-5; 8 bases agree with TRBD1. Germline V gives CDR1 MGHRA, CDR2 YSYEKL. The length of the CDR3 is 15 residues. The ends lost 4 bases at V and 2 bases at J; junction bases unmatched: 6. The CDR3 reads CASSPTGTGQETQYF. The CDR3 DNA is TGCGCCAGCAGCCCGACCGGGACAGGTCAAGAGACCCAGTACTTC.

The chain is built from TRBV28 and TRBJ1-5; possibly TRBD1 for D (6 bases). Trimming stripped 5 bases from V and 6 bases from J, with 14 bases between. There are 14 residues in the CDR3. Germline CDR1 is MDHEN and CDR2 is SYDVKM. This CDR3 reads CASSPRGGSQPQHF. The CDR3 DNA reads TGTGCCAGCAGTCCGAGGGGGGGGAGTCAGCCCCAGCATTTT.

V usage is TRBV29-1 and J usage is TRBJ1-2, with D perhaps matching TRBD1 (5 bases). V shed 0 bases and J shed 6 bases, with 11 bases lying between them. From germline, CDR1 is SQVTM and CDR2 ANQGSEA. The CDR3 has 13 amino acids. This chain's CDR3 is CSVEETQGNGYTF. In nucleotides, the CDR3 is TGCAGCGTTGAAGAAACCCAGGGAAATGGCTACACCTTC.

The CDR3 sequence: CASNVGGPNTEAFF. The DNA for the CDR3 is TGTGCCAGCAACGTAGGAGGACCGAACACTGAAGCTTTCTTT. The chain is built from TRBV6-5 and TRBJ1-1; D remains unclear. This CDR3 contains 14 residues. V was shortened by 7 bases and J by 1 base, with 13 bases between the two germline ends. The germline V gene encodes CDR1 MNHEY and CDR2 SVGAGI.